Below, 11 T cell receptor beta chains from the same sample are listed, as sequenced in a study of T-cell memory formation after mild COVID-19. Via MiXCR, TCRdb re-called the 5' RACE reads, giving one row per CDR3 protein. The data hold 350,000 to 500,000 distinct CDR3 sequences, with under 20% observed a single time. Sequencing was carried out using PBMCs or a T cell subset sorted from them (not recorded which). Receptors were obtained from a man aged 18 to 29 who had mild COVID-19 (a few samples of this study predate the infection). Cell type and time point are not known.

This sequence joins TRBV4-1 and TRBJ2-6, with 7 positions matching TRBD1. The germline V gene has CDR1 MGHRA and CDR2 YSYEKL. Trimming cost V 1 base and J 4 bases; bases outside gene matches: 4. The CDR3 is 16 residues long. In DNA form, the CDR3 reads TGCGCCAGCAGCCAAGCTGACAGGGCCGGGGCCAACGTCCTGACTTTC. Translating gives CASSQADRAGANVLTF.

CDR3 DNA sequence: TGTGCCAGCAGCTTAACCGGGAGGCCCTACGAGCAGTACTTC. Protein: CASSLTGRPYEQYF. The chain combines TRBV7-2 with TRBJ2-7; the match to TRBD2 covers 7 bases. The CDR3 totals 14 residues. V dropped 2 bases and J dropped 2; count of bases not matched to a gene: 3. In germline, CDR1 is SGHTA, CDR2 FQGNSA.

CDR3: CASRWGHTGELFF. As DNA, the CDR3 is TGTGCCAGCAGATGGGGGCACACCGGGGAGCTGTTTTTT. The chain carries TRBV12-3 or TRBV12-4 and TRBJ2-2, with TRBD1 as a possible D gene (6 bases). The CDR3 covers 13 residues. V was shortened by 6 bases and J by 3 bases, with 8 bases between the two germline ends.

The chain joins TRBV5-6 to TRBJ2-3; tentatively, D is TRBD1 (5 bases). Trimming left V 3 bases short and J 0 bases short, with 8 bases between. This CDR3 is built from 14 residues. Germline CDR1 and CDR2: SGHDT and YYEEEE. The CDR3 protein is CASSSAGSTDTQYF. In DNA, the CDR3 is TGTGCCAGCAGCTCGGCAGGGAGCACAGATACGCAGTATTTT.

J is TRBJ2-1 and V is TRBV7-9, with D perhaps matching TRBD1 or TRBD2 (5 bases each). In germline, CDR1 is SEHNR, CDR2 FQNEAQ (reference sequence). The V and J ends lost 5 bases and 10 bases respectively, with 12 bases between them. The CDR3 has 12 amino acids. Written as DNA, the CDR3 is TGTGCCAGCAGCCCGGGGCTCTGGGAGCAGTTCTTC. It translates to CASSPGLWEQFF.

The rearrangement uses TRBV6-2 or TRBV6-3 and TRBJ2-7, with D perhaps TRBD1 (5 bases). CDR1 is MNHEY and CDR2 is SVGEGT in the germline V gene. Trimming shortened V by 3 bases and J by 4 bases, and 10 bases separated the two germline ends. The CDR3 is 13 amino acids. The CDR3 protein is CASSYNRQYEQYV. The CDR3 coding sequence is TGTGCCAGCAGTTATAACAGACAGTACGAGCAGTACGTC.

A few counts support this clonotype. V usage is TRBV29-1 and J usage is TRBJ2-2; 7 nucleotides line up with TRBD2. Germline CDR1 is SQVTM and CDR2 is ANQGSEA. The CDR3 loop spans 12 amino acids. CDR3 protein: CSLRGDTGELFF. CDR3 sequence (DNA): TGCAGTCTCCGGGGGGACACCGGGGAGCTGTTTTTT.

This chain uses TRBV19 with TRBJ2-7; possible D gene TRBD2, 7 bases. CDR3 length: 17 amino acids. Germline V gene lookup returns CDR1 LNHDA and CDR2 SQIVND (reference sequence). V lost 3 bases and J 2 bases, leaving 20 bases between the germline ends. CDR3: CASSMQAGGLGTYEQYF. The CDR3 region has the DNA TGTGCCAGTAGTATGCAGGCCGGGGGGCTGGGGACCTACGAGCAGTACTTC.

This clonotype was counted only a few times. This chain uses TRBV5-1 with TRBJ1-2; 7 bases align to TRBD1. Germline V CDR1 and CDR2: SGHRS, YFSETQ. The ends lost 3 bases at V and 5 bases at J; junction bases unmatched: 7. The CDR3 consists of 14 residues. The CDR3 nucleotides are TGCGCCAGCAGCTCTGGACAGGCCTTTTATGGCTACACCTTC. Its translation is CASSSGQAFYGYTF.

Only a few counts were recorded for this clonotype. The chain is built from TRBV5-1 and TRBJ2-3; D ambiguous. Trimming shortened V by 1 base and J by 1 base, and 7 bases separated the two germline ends. Germline V CDR1 and CDR2: SGHRS, YFSETQ. CDR3 length: 14 residues. CDR3 sequence (DNA): TGCGCCAGCAGCTTGCGTAGGGGCACAGATACGCAGTATTTT. It encodes CASSLRRGTDTQYF.

This clonotype was seen a handful of times. V is TRBV19 and J is TRBJ2-7, with D uncertain. This CDR3 contains 14 residues. V dropped 5 bases and J dropped 3 bases, with 14 bases sitting between them. Germline V lookup: CDR1 LNHDA, CDR2 SQIVND (reference sequence). CDR3 protein: CASSPTFLSYEQYV. The CDR3 DNA sequence: TGTGCCAGTAGTCCGACCTTTCTGAGCTACGAGCAGTACGTC.